This T cell receptor (beta chain) was captured in a study of blood T cell repertoires in COVID-19. Study-level information: Some COVID-19 samples were acute and others convalescent; all came from the United States, Italy and Spain. Sources were T cells, B-cell-depleted T cells, or PBMCs; the material itself was cDNA or gDNA.

Authors' analysis steps: Amplification of reference gene primers was used by the study to estimate nucleated cell counts. Using immunoSEQ multiplex PCR, the repertoire was profiled, and TCRdb retains in-frame clones only, with some absent. V and J calls and clone size are as listed in that table; D and trimming were resolved from the DNA. The table records 140,000 or so clones, more than 75% of them present only once. This clone was picked up a small number of times. The CDR3 consists of 15 residues. V was trimmed by 2 bases and J by 3 bases, leaving 13 bases between them. Germline CDR1 reads SGHRS; CDR2 reads YFSETQ.

The rearrangement joins TRBV5-1 to TRBJ2-3; tentatively, D is TRBD1 (6 bases). Sequences were obtained from peripheral blood. The receptor was isolated from a woman in her forties or fifties with active or convalescent COVID-19. CDR3 amino acids: CASSFTGLATDTQYF. The DNA for the CDR3 is TGCGCCAGCAGCTTTACAGGGCTGGCGACAGATACGCAGTATTTT.